These T cell receptor beta chains were read from a single sample in a study of OX40 agonist ivuxolimab in advanced cancers. This table comes from immunoSEQ multiplex PCR, and its TCRdb copy is limited to in-frame clones, with some not included. The sample yields roughly 41,000 clones, 70% to 85% seen once. Specimen: CD4+ or CD8+ T cells sorted from blood, collected in a trial of the OX40 agonist ivuxolimab. The receptors shown here come from an adult with an advanced solid tumor such as melanoma, head and neck, liver or kidney cancer. Each CDR3 is given with its conserved first and last residue. A D gene is named only where the DNA matches it firmly. Where a row states a size, it is once, few, many or the class of an expanded clone; other rows omit it.

TRBJ1-4	12	NA	TRBV2	few	CASKGTNEKLFF	TGTGCCAGCAAGGGAACTAATGAAAAACTGTTTTTT
TRBJ2-1	12	NA	TRBV7-9	NA	CASSSMVNEQFF	TGTGCCAGCAGCTCGATGGTCAATGAGCAGTTCTTC
TRBJ2-1	13	NA	TRBV27	once	CASSITGYNEQFF	TGTGCCAGCAGTATTACAGGCTACAATGAGCAGTTCTTC
TRBJ2-2	15	TRBD1	TRBV11-3	NA	CASREGTGDTGELFF	TGTGCCAGCAGGGAAGGGACAGGGGACACCGGGGAGCTGTTTTTT
TRBJ2-7	15	TRBD1	TRBV30	NA	CAWSQVGQGTYEQYF	TGTGCCTGGAGTCAGGTCGGACAGGGAACCTACGAGCAGTACTTC
TRBJ2-5	13	TRBD1	TRBV27	NA	CASGDRGRETQYF	TGTGCCAGCGGTGACAGGGGGCGGGAGACCCAGTACTTC
TRBJ2-6	18	NA	TRBV12-5	NA	CASGHYPAGQSRANVLTF	TGTGCTAGTGGTCATTACCCTGCAGGACAAAGTCGGGCCAACGTCCTGACTTTC
TRBJ1-5	14	NA	TRBV28	NA	CASSLAVHNQPQHF	TGTGCCAGCAGTTTAGCAGTTCACAATCAGCCCCAGCATTTT
TRBJ1-1	14	TRBD1	TRBV5-1	NA	CASSWGAGGTEAFF	TGCGCCAGCAGCTGGGGGGCAGGGGGTACTGAAGCTTTCTTT
TRBJ2-7	13	NA	TRBV5-6	NA	CASSFTGTYEQYF	TGTGCCAGCAGCTTTACGGGCACCTACGAGCAGTACTTC
TRBJ1-6	15	NA	TRBV5-4	NA	CASTLNPQGNSPLHF	TGTGCCAGCACCCTCAACCCCCAGGGCAATTCACCCCTCCACTTT
TRBJ2-2	13	NA	TRBV7-2	NA	CASSLRWTGELFF	TGTGCCAGCAGCTTACGGTGGACCGGGGAGCTGTTTTTT
TRBJ1-5	13	NA	TRBV18	NA	CASSPARAQPQHF	TGTGCCAGCTCACCCGCGCGGGCTCAGCCCCAGCATTTT
TRBJ2-3	15	TRBD2	TRBV28	once	CASSPRRELVDTQYF	TGTGCCAGCAGTCCGAGGCGGGAGTTAGTAGATACGCAGTATTTT
TRBJ2-2	13	NA	TRBV6-5	NA	CASSTRVVGELFF	TGTGCCAGCAGTACAAGGGTTGTCGGGGAGCTGTTTTTT